The clone carrying this T cell receptor (beta chain) was counted between two and nine times. Its antigen is not identified. This entry comes from a study of blood T cells in healthy people across ages. Then a second PCR, running about 6 to 11 cycles, was carried out with a sample-barcoded 5' primer and a J-beta primer mix. Each cDNA was tagged by a template-switch adaptor containing 12 random nucleotides. The yield of each sample was at least 2.5 million CDR3-containing paired-end reads. In TCRdb, the 5' RACE reads were re-called with MiXCR into one record per CDR3 protein. The table lists 1.2 million to 1.5 million distinct CDR3 sequences, around 55% of them singletons. The CDR3 length is 15 residues. The germline CDR1 and CDR2 sequences are SGHRS and YFSETQ. Overall study findings and caveats: Both naive CD4+ cell counts and diversity were greater in long-lived donors than in aged donors.

The sample comprised blood. The chain joins TRBV5-1 to TRBJ2-1; TRBD1 is a possible D gene (6 bases). The J call may be in error: the DNA end matches TRBJ2-7 better. This receptor was taken from a young man in good health. For the CDR3, the DNA is TGCGCCAGCAGCTTGGATCCAGGACAGATATACGAGCAGTACTTC. It codes for CASSLDPGQIYEQYF.